This TCR beta chain was identified in a study of shared clonotypes between healthy human individuals. Overall study: A couple of women and three men aged 18 to 49 made up the donors. Study results and limitations: Rarefaction curves obtained for sorted subsets showed sequencing incomplete despite large depth. Generally, naive subsets (rather than memory subsets) showed larger estimated richness.

Assay: immunoSEQ multiplex PCR; the TCRdb copy retains only in-frame clones and omits some. The table includes roughly 2.6 million clones, around nine tenths detected once. The V end lost 0 bases, the J end lost 9 bases, and 16 bases lay between the germline ends. Germline V CDR1 and CDR2: SGHNT, YYREEE (reference sequence). This CDR3 is built from 15 residues. On this clone: Its antigen remains unidentified.

Specimen: naive CD4+ T cells sorted from blood. Subset reported: CD45RA+ positively selected. The TCR sequence derives from a man aged 18-30 years in good health. J is TRBJ2-4 and V is TRBV5-4, with a possible D match to TRBD1 (5 bases). CDR3 residues: CASSLVGQSRGIQYF. DNA of the CDR3: TGTGCCAGCAGCTTGGTGGGGCAGTCAAGGGGCATTCAGTACTTC.